A selection of T cell receptor beta chains follows, all from one sample in a study of cytomegalovirus exposure and HLA in healthy donors. TCRdb keeps only in-frame clones here, not all; method: immunoSEQ multiplex PCR. The table includes approximately 81,000 clones, about 80% detected once. Sequencing input: PBMCs. The source of these receptors is a man in his fifties or sixties in good health and CMV-seropositive. The CDR3 runs from the conserved cysteine through the conserved F or W. D genes are given only for firm matches. Where a row states a size, it is once, few, many or the class of an expanded clone; other rows omit it.

V gene,J gene,D gene,clone size,CDR3 protein,CDR3 DNA
TRBV30,TRBJ1-4,-,-,CAWNPNRRANEKLFF,TGTGCCTGGAACCCTAATCGGAGGGCGAATGAAAAACTGTTTTTT
TRBV6-5,TRBJ2-5,-,few,CASSYSIAETQYF,TGTGCCAGCAGTTACTCGATTGCGGAGACCCAGTACTTC
TRBV6-1,TRBJ2-3,TRBD2,-,CASILLAGDTQYF,TGTGCCAGCATTCTGCTAGCGGGAGATACGCAGTATTTT
TRBV7-8,TRBJ2-7,TRBD1,-,CASSSPGQNSYEQYF,TGTGCCAGCAGCTCACCGGGACAGAATTCCTACGAGCAGTACTTC
TRBV7-9,TRBJ2-5,-,-,CASSLSGLETQYF,TGTGCCAGCAGCTTATCTGGGCTGGAGACCCAGTACTTC
TRBV9,TRBJ2-7,-,few,CASSVALEGRPQYF,TGTGCCAGCAGCGTAGCTCTGGAGGGCCGGCCGCAGTACTTC
TRBV19,TRBJ2-2,-,few,CASSKALAVTGELFF,TGTGCCAGTAGTAAGGCGTTAGCGGTTACCGGGGAGCTGTTTTTT
TRBV7-6,TRBJ2-4,-,few,CASSPGLARSLAKNIQYF,TGTGCCAGCAGCCCTGGGCTAGCGAGAAGTTTAGCCAAAAACATTCAGTACTTC
TRBV7-9,TRBJ2-7,TRBD2,few,CASSLYPIAGVNEQYF,TGTGCCAGCAGCTTATATCCTATAGCGGGAGTAAATGAGCAGTACTTC
TRBV19,TRBJ2-5,TRBD1,-,CASSKGTEYQETQYF,TGTGCCAGTAGTAAGGGGACAGAATACCAAGAGACCCAGTACTTC
TRBV30,TRBJ1-2,TRBD1,-,CAWETGSGYTF,TGTGCCTGGGAGACAGGGAGTGGCTACACCTTC
TRBV6-6,TRBJ1-2,-,-,CASSSRDSGGGYTF,TGTGCCAGCAGTTCCAGGGATTCCGGGGGTGGCTACACCTTC
TRBV5-5,TRBJ1-5,TRBD1,-,CASSLEVPGQRFYSNQPQHF,TGTGCCAGCAGCTTGGAGGTGCCGGGACAGAGATTTTATAGCAATCAGCCCCAGCATTTT
TRBV19,TRBJ1-6,TRBD1,-,CASNRQGDSPLHF,TGTGCCAGTAACCGACAGGGCGACTCACCCCTCCACTTT
TRBV27,TRBJ1-5,TRBD1,few,CASSPGQEDYGNQPQHF,TGTGCCAGCAGTCCGGGACAGGAAGACTATGGCAATCAGCCCCAGCATTTT
TRBV4-1,TRBJ2-1,-,-,CASSQLDLITYNEQFF,TGCGCCAGCAGCCAATTGGACTTGATTACCTACAATGAGCAGTTCTTC
TRBV9,TRBJ2-3,TRBD2,-,CASSDGRSTDTQYF,TGTGCCAGCAGCGACGGGAGGAGCACAGATACGCAGTATTTT
TRBV6-1,TRBJ2-5,TRBD2,-,CASWGGLGTQYF,TGTGCCAGCTGGGGGGGTTTAGGGACCCAGTACTTC
TRBV7-9,TRBJ1-1,-,few,CASSLQQVSEAFF,TGTGCCAGCAGCCTACAGCAGGTCTCTGAAGCTTTCTTT
TRBV27,TRBJ2-1,-,-,CASRSGTGIAGDPFF,TGTGCCAGCAGGTCCGGGACAGGGATAGCGGGAGACCCGTTCTTC
TRBV11-2,TRBJ2-1,TRBD2,-,CASSPLAGTSGRGNEQFF,TGTGCCAGCAGCCCTCTTGCCGGGACTAGCGGGAGAGGCAATGAGCAGTTCTTC
TRBV6-1,TRBJ1-2,-,-,CASSLGQTNYGYTF,TGTGCCAGCAGTCTAGGACAGACTAACTATGGCTACACCTTC
TRBV30,TRBJ2-1,-,once,CAWSTLADEQFF,TGTGCCTGGAGTACATTAGCAGATGAGCAGTTCTTC
TRBV25-1,TRBJ2-1,-,-,CASSPPPADLYNEQFF,TGTGCCAGCAGCCCACCTCCAGCGGACCTCTACAATGAGCAGTTCTTC
TRBV4-1,TRBJ2-6,TRBD1,once,CASSQPTRGPLGANGLTF,TGCGCCAGCAGCCAACCTACCAGGGGGCCCTTAGGGGCCAACGGCCTGACTTTC
TRBV5-6,TRBJ1-5,-,-,CASSLLRGGNQPQHF,TGTGCCAGCAGCTTACTGAGGGGGGGGAATCAGCCCCAGCATTTT
TRBV28,TRBJ2-1,TRBD2,-,CASSVPGLGLIVGIYNEQFF,TGTGCCAGCAGTGTACCGGGACTAGGGCTAATAGTGGGGATTTACAATGAGCAGTTCTTC
TRBV6-5,TRBJ2-7,-,-,CASSSQGQPPYEQYF,TGTGCCAGCAGTTCCCAGGGGCAGCCCCCCTACGAGCAGTACTTC
TRBV9,TRBJ2-1,-,-,CASSVGAGTSSYNEQFF,TGTGCCAGCAGCGTAGGGGCAGGTACGAGCTCCTACAATGAGCAGTTCTTC
TRBV10-3,TRBJ2-3,TRBD2,-,CAISEQVDLLAASPGGTDTQYF,TGTGCCATCAGTGAGCAGGTGGACCTACTAGCGGCTTCCCCCGGGGGCACAGATACGCAGTATTTT
TRBV27,TRBJ2-2,-,-,CASSLPAAPNTGELFF,TGTGCCAGCAGTTTACCCGCAGCGCCGAACACCGGGGAGCTGTTTTTT
TRBV28,TRBJ2-6,-,once,CASSVPSRAGANGLTF,TGTGCCAGCAGTGTGCCCTCTAGGGCTGGGGCCAACGGCCTGACTTTC
TRBV2,TRBJ2-3,-,-,CATGLFTDTQYF,TGTGCCACTGGACTTTTCACAGATACGCAGTATTTT
TRBV5-1,TRBJ2-1,-,once,CASSAGQSYNEQFF,TGCGCCAGCAGCGCTGGACAGAGTTACAATGAGCAGTTCTTC
TRBV2,TRBJ2-7,TRBD2,-,CASSALAGPYEQYF,TGTGCCAGCAGTGCCCTAGCGGGGCCCTACGAGCAGTACTTC
TRBV5-1,TRBJ1-2,-,-,CASSLGTADTNYGYTF,TGCGCCAGCAGCTTGGGGACAGCCGATACTAACTATGGCTACACCTTC
TRBV13,TRBJ2-1,TRBD2,-,CASSSQAGGGNEQFF,TGTGCCAGCAGCTCACAAGCGGGAGGGGGCAATGAGCAGTTCTTC
TRBV5-1,TRBJ2-7,TRBD2,-,CASSPAGTSGNPEQYF,TGCGCCAGCAGCCCGGCCGGGACTAGCGGGAACCCCGAGCAGTACTTC
TRBV19,TRBJ2-6,TRBD2,-,CASRRETGANGLTF,TGTGCCAGTAGGCGGGAGACCGGGGCCAACGGCCTGACTTTC
TRBV7-9,TRBJ1-3,-,few,CASSLAILDSSGNTIYF,TGTGCCAGCAGCTTAGCGATCCTAGACAGCTCTGGAAACACCATATATTTT
TRBV6-1,TRBJ2-7,-,few,CASSTRGISSYEQYF,TGTGCCAGCAGTACTCGGGGTATAAGCTCCTACGAGCAGTACTTC
TRBV13,TRBJ2-1,-,-,CASSRGSDGFSYNEQFF,TGTGCCAGCAGCCGGGGGAGCGACGGCTTCTCCTACAATGAGCAGTTCTTC
TRBV2,TRBJ2-7,TRBD2,once,CASSFSGSGYEQYF,TGTGCCAGCAGTTTTAGCGGGAGTGGTTACGAGCAGTACTTC
TRBV6-5,TRBJ1-1,-,-,CASSLRQRLNTEAFF,TGTGCCAGCAGTCTCCGACAGAGATTGAACACTGAAGCTTTCTTT
TRBV13,TRBJ2-3,-,-,CASSVIKGGVTQYF,TGTGCCAGCAGCGTAATAAAGGGAGGAGTTACGCAGTATTTT
TRBV6-5,TRBJ1-6,-,-,CASSGTGHSPLHF,TGTGCCAGCAGTGGAACAGGGCATTCACCCCTCCACTTT